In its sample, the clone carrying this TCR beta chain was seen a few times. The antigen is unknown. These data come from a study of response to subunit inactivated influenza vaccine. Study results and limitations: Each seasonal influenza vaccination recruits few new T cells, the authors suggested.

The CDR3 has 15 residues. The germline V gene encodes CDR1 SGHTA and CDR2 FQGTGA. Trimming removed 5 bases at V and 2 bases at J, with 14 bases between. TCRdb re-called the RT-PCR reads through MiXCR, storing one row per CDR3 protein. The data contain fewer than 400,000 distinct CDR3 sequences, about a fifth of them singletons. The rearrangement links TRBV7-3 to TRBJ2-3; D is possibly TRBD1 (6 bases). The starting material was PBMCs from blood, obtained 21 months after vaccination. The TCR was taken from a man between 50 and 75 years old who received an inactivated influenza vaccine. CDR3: CASSPSDRNTDTQYF. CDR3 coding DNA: TGTGCCAGCAGCCCATCGGACAGAAACACAGATACGCAGTATTTT.